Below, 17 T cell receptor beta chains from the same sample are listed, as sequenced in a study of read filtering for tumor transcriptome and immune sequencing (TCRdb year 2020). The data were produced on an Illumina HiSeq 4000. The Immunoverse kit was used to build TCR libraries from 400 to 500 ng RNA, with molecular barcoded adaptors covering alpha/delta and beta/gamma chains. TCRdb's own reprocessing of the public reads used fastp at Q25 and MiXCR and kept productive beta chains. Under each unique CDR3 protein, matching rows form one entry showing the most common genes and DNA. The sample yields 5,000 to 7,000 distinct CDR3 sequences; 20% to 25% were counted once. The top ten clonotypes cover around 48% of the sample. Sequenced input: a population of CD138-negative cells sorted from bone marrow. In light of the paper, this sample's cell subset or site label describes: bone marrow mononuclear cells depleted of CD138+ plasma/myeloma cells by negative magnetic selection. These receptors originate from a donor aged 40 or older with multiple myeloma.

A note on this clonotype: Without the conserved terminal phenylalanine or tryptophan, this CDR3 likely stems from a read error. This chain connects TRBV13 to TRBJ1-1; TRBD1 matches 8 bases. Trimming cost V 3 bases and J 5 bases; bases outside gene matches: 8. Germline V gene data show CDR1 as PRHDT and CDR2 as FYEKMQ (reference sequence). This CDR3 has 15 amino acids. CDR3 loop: CASSFARTGRTEAFL. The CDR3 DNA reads TGTGCCAGCAGCTTCGCCAGGACAGGGAGGACTGAAGCTTTCCTT.

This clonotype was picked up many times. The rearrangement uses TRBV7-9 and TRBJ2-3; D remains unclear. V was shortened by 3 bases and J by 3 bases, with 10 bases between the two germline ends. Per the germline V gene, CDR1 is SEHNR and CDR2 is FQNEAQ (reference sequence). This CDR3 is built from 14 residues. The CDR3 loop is CASSLVARTDTQYF. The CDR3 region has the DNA TGTGCCAGCAGCTTGGTCGCTAGGACAGATACGCAGTATTTT.

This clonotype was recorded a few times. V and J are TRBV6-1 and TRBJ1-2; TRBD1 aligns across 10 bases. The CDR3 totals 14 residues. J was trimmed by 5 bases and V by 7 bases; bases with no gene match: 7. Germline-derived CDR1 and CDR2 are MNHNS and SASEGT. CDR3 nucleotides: TGTGCCAGCACGGGACAGGGGATTTGGTATGGCTACACCTTC. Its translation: CASTGQGIWYGYTF.

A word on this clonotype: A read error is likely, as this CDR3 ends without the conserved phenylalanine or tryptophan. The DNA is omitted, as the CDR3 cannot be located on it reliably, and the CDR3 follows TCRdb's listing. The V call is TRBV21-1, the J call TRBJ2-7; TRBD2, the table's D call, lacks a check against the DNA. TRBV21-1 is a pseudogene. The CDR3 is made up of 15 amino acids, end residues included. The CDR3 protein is CASTLAVGSGHEQYI.

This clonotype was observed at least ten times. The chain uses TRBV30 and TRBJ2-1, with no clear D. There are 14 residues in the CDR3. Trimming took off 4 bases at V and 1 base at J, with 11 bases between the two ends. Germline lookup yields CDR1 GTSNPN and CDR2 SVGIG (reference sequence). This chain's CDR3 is CAWKWPESYNEQFF. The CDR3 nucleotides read TGTGCCTGGAAATGGCCCGAATCCTACAATGAGCAGTTCTTC.

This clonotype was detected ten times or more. In DNA form, the CDR3 reads TGTGCCAGCAGCGCGACTAGCGGTTTTTCCACAGATACGCAGTATTTT. Encoded protein: CASSATSGFSTDTQYF. J is TRBJ2-3 and V is TRBV7-8, with 9 bases that match TRBD2. The germline V gene has CDR1 SGHVS and CDR2 FQNEAQ. The V segment lost 5 bases and the J segment 2 bases; nucleotides outside the gene matches: 8. The CDR3 spans 16 residues.

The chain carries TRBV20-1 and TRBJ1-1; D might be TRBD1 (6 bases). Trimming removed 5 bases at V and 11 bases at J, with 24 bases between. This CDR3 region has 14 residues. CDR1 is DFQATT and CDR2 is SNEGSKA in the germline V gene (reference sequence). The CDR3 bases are TGCAGTGCTGGTTCGACAGGTCTAAACCAAATTGCTTTCTTT. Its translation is CSAGSTGLNQIAFF.

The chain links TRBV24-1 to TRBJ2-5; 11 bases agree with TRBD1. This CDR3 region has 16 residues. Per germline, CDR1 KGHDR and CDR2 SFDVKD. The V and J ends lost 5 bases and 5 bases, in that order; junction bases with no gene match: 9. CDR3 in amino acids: CATSGGTGGIIETQYF. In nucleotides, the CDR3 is TGTGCCACCAGTGGAGGGACAGGGGGGATCATCGAGACCCAGTACTTC.

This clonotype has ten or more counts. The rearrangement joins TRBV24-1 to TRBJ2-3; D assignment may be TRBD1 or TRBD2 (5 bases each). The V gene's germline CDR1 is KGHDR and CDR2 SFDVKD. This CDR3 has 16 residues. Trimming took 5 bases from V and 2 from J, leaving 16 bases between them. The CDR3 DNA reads TGTGCCACCAGTGCCCCCCGGCAGGGAGCCACAGATACGCAGTATTTT. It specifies CATSAPRQGATDTQYF.

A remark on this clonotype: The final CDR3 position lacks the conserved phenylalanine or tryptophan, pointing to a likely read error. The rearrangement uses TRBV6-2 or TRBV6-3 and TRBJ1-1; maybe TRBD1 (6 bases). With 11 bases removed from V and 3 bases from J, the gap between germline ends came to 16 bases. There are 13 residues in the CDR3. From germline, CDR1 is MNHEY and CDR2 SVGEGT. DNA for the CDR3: TGTGCCCTATTCGGGACACCTTACACTGAAGCTTTCATT. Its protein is CALFGTPYTEAFI.

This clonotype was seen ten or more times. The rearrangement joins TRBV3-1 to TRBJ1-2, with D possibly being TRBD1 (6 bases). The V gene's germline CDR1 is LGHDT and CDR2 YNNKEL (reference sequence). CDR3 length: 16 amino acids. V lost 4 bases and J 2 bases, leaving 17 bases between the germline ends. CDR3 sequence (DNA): TGTGCCAGCAGCCCGCTACTCGGACAGATCAACTATGGCTACACCTTC. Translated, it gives CASSPLLGQINYGYTF.

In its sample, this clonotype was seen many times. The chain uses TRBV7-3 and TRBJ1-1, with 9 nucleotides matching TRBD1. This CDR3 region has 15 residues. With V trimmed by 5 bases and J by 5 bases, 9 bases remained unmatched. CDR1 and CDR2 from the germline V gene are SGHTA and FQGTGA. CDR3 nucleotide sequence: TGTGCCAGCAGCCCGTTACAGGGGGCGGGGACTGAAGCTTTCTTT. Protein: CASSPLQGAGTEAFF.

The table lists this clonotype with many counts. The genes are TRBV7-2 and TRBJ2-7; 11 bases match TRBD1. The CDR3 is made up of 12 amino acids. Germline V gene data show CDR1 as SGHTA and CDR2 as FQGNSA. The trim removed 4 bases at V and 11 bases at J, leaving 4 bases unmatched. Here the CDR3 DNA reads TGTGCCAGCAGCTGGGGACAGGGGGGGAAGTACTTC. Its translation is CASSWGQGGKYF.

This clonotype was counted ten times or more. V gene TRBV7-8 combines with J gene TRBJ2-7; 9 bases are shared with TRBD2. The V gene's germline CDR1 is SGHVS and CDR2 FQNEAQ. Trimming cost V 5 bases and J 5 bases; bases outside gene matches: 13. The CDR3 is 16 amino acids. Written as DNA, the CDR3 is TGTGCCAGCAGCCCCCGGGGGACTAGCAATTTCGACGAGCAGTACTTC. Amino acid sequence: CASSPRGTSNFDEQYF.

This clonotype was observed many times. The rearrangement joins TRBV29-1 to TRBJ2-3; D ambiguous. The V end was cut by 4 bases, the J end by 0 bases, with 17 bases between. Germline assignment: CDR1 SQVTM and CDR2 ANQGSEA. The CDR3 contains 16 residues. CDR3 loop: CSVVPGSLRSTDTQYF. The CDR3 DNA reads TGCAGCGTTGTTCCGGGTTCGCTGCGCAGCACAGATACGCAGTATTTT.

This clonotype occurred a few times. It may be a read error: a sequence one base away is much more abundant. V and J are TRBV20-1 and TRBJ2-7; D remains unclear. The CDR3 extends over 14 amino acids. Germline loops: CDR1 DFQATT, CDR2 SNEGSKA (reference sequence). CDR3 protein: CSVRGPQDSYEQYF. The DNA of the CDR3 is TGCAGTGTTAGAGGCCCTCAGGACTCCTACGAGCAGTACTTC.

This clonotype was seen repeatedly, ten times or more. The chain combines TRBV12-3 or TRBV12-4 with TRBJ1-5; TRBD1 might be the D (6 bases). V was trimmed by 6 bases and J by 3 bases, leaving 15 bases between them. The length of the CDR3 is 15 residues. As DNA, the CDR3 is TGTGCCAGCAGGTTCCGGGACACCGCCAATCAGCCCCAGCATTTT. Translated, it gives CASRFRDTANQPQHF.